Listed below are T cell receptor beta chains from one sample, sequenced in a study of long-term antiretroviral therapy in people with HIV. Sequencing was performed with immunoSEQ multiplex PCR; in TCRdb, only in-frame clones are kept and a portion is missing. The sample lists tens of thousands of clones, under 85% occurring once. The material sequenced was unsorted PBMCs, taken 1.1 years before starting antiretroviral therapy. The receptors were sampled from a middle-aged woman with HIV. Each CDR3 is given with its conserved first and last residue. The D gene is left open where the match is weak. Clone size appears in some rows only: once, few, many, or a class for an expanded clone.

j_call | v_call | d_call | clone_size | cdr3_nt | cdr3_aa
TRBJ1-4 | TRBV12-5 | NA | few | TGTGCTAGTGGTACCGGGACACGAGTTAATGAAAAACTGTTTTTT | CASGTGTRVNEKLFF
TRBJ1-5 | TRBV6-1 | TRBD1 | NA | TGTGCCAGCAGTGAGCTGGGACAGCAGCCCCAGCATTTT | CASSELGQQPQHF
TRBJ2-7 | TRBV7-8 | NA | NA | TGTGCCAGCAGCGCGCCGGGAACCTACGAGCAGTACTTC | CASSAPGTYEQYF
TRBJ1-6 | TRBV10-3 | NA | NA | TGTGCCATCAGTGAGCCAGGGGTGGCGGATTCACCCCTCCACTTT | CAISEPGVADSPLHF
TRBJ1-1 | TRBV19 | NA | NA | TGTGCCAGTATCCAGGAGGACACTGAAGCTTTCTTT | CASIQEDTEAFF
TRBJ1-1 | TRBV7-9 | NA | NA | TGTGCCAGCAGACAGCAGGCTTCCCCTGAAGCTTTCTTT | CASRQQASPEAFF
TRBJ1-2 | TRBV7-8 | NA | once | TGTGCCAGCAGCTTATCCAGCCCCAGCCTCAGGGGACAATATGGCTACACCTTC | CASSLSSPSLRGQYGYTF
TRBJ1-3 | TRBV4-1 | NA | NA | TGCGCCAGCAGCCAGCTTAGGGGAGTTGGAAACACCATATATTTT | CASSQLRGVGNTIYF
TRBJ1-5 | TRBV29-1 | NA | few | TGCAGCGTTGCTGACGGTCTTTTGGGCAATCAGCCCCAGCATTTT | CSVADGLLGNQPQHF
TRBJ2-7 | TRBV6-6 | NA | NA | TGTGCCAGCAGTTACTACGTATGGACTCTTCACGAGCAGTACTTC | CASSYYVWTLHEQYF
TRBJ2-2 | TRBV6-5 | NA | NA | TGTGCCAGCAGTTACGCAGGCAGGGAGGCCGGGGAGCTGTTTTTT | CASSYAGREAGELFF
TRBJ2-7 | TRBV6-1 | NA | few | TGTGCCAGCAGGGTCGAAAGCTCCTACGAGCAGTACTTC | CASRVESSYEQYF
TRBJ2-3 | TRBV4-3 | NA | once | TGCGCCAGCAGCCAAGATCCGGTCACAGATACGCAGTATTTT | CASSQDPVTDTQYF
TRBJ2-7 | TRBV7-9 | NA | NA | TGTGCCAGCAGCTCCAGGGAGGGGGCCTACGAGCAGTACTTC | CASSSREGAYEQYF
TRBJ2-7 | TRBV2 | NA | NA | TGTGCCAGCACCTTATTCTACGAGCAGTACTTC | CASTLFYEQYF
TRBJ2-7 | TRBV12-5 | NA | NA | TGTGCTAGTGGTCCCCAGAATAGAGAGCAGTACTTC | CASGPQNREQYF
TRBJ1-2 | TRBV11-2 | NA | NA | TGTGCCAGCAGCCTCGCCCCGGGACAAGGCTATGGCTACACCTTC | CASSLAPGQGYGYTF
TRBJ2-6 | TRBV11-3 | NA | NA | TGTGCCAGCAGCTTAGAGTTTTCTGGGGCCAACGTCCTGACTTTC | CASSLEFSGANVLTF
TRBJ1-3 | TRBV30 | NA | NA | TGTGCCTGGAGTATAGCTGGAAACACCATATATTTT | CAWSIAGNTIYF
TRBJ1-3 | TRBV5-4 | NA | NA | TGTGCCAGCAGCTCGAATCCCCATGACTCTGGAAACACCATATATTTT | CASSSNPHDSGNTIYF
TRBJ1-2 | TRBV27 | NA | NA | TGTGCCAGCAGAGACAGTGGCTCTAGCTATGGCTACACCTTC | CASRDSGSSYGYTF
TRBJ2-1 | TRBV25-1 | TRBD1 | NA | TGTGCCAGCAGTGGGGACAGCTACAATGAGCAGTTCTTC | CASSGDSYNEQFF
TRBJ2-5 | TRBV5-6 | NA | NA | TGTGCCAGCAGCTTGAGGTGGGGGAGCGAGACCCAGTACTTC | CASSLRWGSETQYF
TRBJ2-6 | TRBV25-1 | NA | NA | TGTGCCAGCAGTGAATCCCGAGGGCATTACCTGCTCTTGACTTTC | CASSESRGHYLLLTF
TRBJ1-2 | TRBV19 | NA | few | TGTGCCAGTAGTATTGGAGCTACTAATAACTATGGCTACACCTTC | CASSIGATNNYGYTF
TRBJ2-4 | TRBV30 | NA | NA | TGTGCCTGGGAGGGAGACACCAAAAACATTCAGTACTTC | CAWEGDTKNIQYF
TRBJ2-1 | TRBV19 | TRBD2 | NA | TGTGCCAGTAGTCCTCTAGCGGGAGGGCTTTACAATGAGCAGTTCTTC | CASSPLAGGLYNEQFF
TRBJ2-7 | TRBV30 | NA | once | TGTGCCTGGAGTGTACAACTGTCCTACGAGCAGTACTTC | CAWSVQLSYEQYF
TRBJ2-3 | TRBV11-2 | NA | NA | TGTGCCAGCAGCTTAGGGGGACGCTACCCTAGCACAGATACGCAGTATTTT | CASSLGGRYPSTDTQYF
TRBJ2-3 | TRBV7-9 | TRBD1 | NA | TGTGCCAGCAGCCTCTGGACAGGGGGTAGCACAGATACGCAGTATTTT | CASSLWTGGSTDTQYF
TRBJ1-5 | TRBV19 | NA | NA | TGTGCCAGTAGACCTACCCCGAATGAACAGCCCCAGCATTTT | CASRPTPNEQPQHF
TRBJ2-1 | TRBV28 | TRBD2 | NA | TGTGCCAGCAGTTCCCCCCGACTAGCGGGAGTACGCGGTGAGCAGTTCTTC | CASSSPRLAGVRGEQFF
TRBJ2-7 | TRBV29-1 | NA | NA | TGCAGCGTTGAAGGGACAGATGACTCCTACGAGCAGTACTTC | CSVEGTDDSYEQYF
TRBJ2-7 | TRBV27 | NA | once | TGTGCCAGCAGACCGCCCGATCAAACCCTTTTTAGGGATGAGCCTGAGCTAACCTACGAGCAGTACTTC | CASRPPDQTLFRDEPELTYEQYF
TRBJ1-6 | TRBV27 | TRBD1 | NA | TGTGCCAGCAGTACTCGACAGGGTAATCTCCCCTATTCACCCCTCCACTTT | CASSTRQGNLPYSPLHF
TRBJ1-4 | TRBV5-6 | NA | NA | TGTGCCAGCAGCTTATTCGATGAAAAACTGTTTTTT | CASSLFDEKLFF
TRBJ2-7 | TRBV5-1 | TRBD2 | NA | TGCGCCAGCACTCCCGGGACTAGACTCTACGAGCAGTACTTC | CASTPGTRLYEQYF
TRBJ1-1 | TRBV7-9 | NA | once | TGTGCCAGCAGCTTAGCCCCAATTGGGGCTTTCTTT | CASSLAPIGAFF
TRBJ2-7 | TRBV18 | TRBD1 | NA | TGTGCCAGCTCGGAGGTCACAGGGGGCTCGGGGGAGCAGTACTTC | CASSEVTGGSGEQYF
TRBJ1-2 | TRBV5-4 | TRBD1 | NA | TGTGCCAGCAGCCTAGGACAGGGAGCTGGCTACACCTTC | CASSLGQGAGYTF
TRBJ2-7 | TRBV12-5 | NA | few | TGTGCTAGTGGTTTAGGGGGCTCCTACGAGCAGTACTTC | CASGLGGSYEQYF
TRBJ2-1 | TRBV30 | TRBD1 | few | TGTGCCTGGTCTACCGGGACAGGGGGCTATGAGCAGTTCTTC | CAWSTGTGGYEQFF
TRBJ1-5 | TRBV18 | TRBD1 | NA | TGTGCCAGCTCACGAGAGCCGGGACAGGGGAATCAGCCCCAGCATTTT | CASSREPGQGNQPQHF
TRBJ2-5 | TRBV5-1 | TRBD1 | NA | TGCGCCAGCAGCTTGAACTCTAACAGGGGAGAAGAGACCCAGTACTTC | CASSLNSNRGEETQYF
TRBJ2-7 | TRBV19 | TRBD1 | few | TGTGCCAGTAGCACAGGGGCCCACTACGAGCAGTACTTC | CASSTGAHYEQYF
TRBJ1-4 | TRBV5-4 | NA | NA | TGTGCCAGCAGCGGGGAGCTGTCCGAAAAACTGTTTTTT | CASSGELSEKLFF
TRBJ2-1 | TRBV9 | TRBD2 | once | TGTGCCAGCAGCGGCCAAGCGGGACCATACAATGAGCAGTTCTTC | CASSGQAGPYNEQFF
TRBJ1-1 | TRBV5-6 | NA | few | TGTGCCAGCAGCTTGATTGGGACGGAAGCTTTCTTT | CASSLIGTEAFF
TRBJ2-1 | TRBV18 | NA | NA | TGTGCCAGCTCACCGAGAGGTAGCGGAGCCCCTAGGGATGAGCAGTTCTTC | CASSPRGSGAPRDEQFF
TRBJ2-7 | TRBV5-1 | NA | NA | TGCGCCAGCAGCTTGGTAAGGTCATCCTACGAGCAGTACTTC | CASSLVRSSYEQYF
TRBJ1-2 | TRBV10-3 | TRBD1 | NA | TGTGCCACTAGGACAGGGTCCCTACCTAACTATGGCTACACCTTC | CATRTGSLPNYGYTF
TRBJ1-6 | TRBV7-9 | NA | NA | TGTGCCAGCAGCCAACAGAGTTACAATTCACCCCTCCACTTT | CASSQQSYNSPLHF
TRBJ2-5 | TRBV5-6 | NA | NA | TGTGCCAGCAGGGTGGACGGAGAAGGGGCAGAGACCCAGTACTTC | CASRVDGEGAETQYF